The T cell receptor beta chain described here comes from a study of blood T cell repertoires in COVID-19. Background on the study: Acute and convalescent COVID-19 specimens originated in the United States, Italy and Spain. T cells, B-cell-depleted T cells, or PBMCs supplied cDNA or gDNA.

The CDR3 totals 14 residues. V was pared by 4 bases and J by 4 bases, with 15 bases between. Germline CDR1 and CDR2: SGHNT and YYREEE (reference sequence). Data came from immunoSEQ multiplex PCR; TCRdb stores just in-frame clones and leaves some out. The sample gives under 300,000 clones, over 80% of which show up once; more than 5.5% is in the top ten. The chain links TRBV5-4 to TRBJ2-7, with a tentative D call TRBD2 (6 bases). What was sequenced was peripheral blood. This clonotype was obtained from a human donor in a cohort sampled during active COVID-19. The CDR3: CASSPDSEGYEQYF. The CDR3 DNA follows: TGTGCCAGCAGCCCTGACTCGGAGGGATACGAGCAGTACTTC. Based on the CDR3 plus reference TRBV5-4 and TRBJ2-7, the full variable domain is ETGVTQSPTHLIKTRGQQVTLRCSSQSGHNTVSWYQQALGQGPQFIFQYYREEENGRGNFPPRFSGLQFPNYSSELNVNALELDDSALYLCASSPDSEGYEQYFGPGTRLTVT.